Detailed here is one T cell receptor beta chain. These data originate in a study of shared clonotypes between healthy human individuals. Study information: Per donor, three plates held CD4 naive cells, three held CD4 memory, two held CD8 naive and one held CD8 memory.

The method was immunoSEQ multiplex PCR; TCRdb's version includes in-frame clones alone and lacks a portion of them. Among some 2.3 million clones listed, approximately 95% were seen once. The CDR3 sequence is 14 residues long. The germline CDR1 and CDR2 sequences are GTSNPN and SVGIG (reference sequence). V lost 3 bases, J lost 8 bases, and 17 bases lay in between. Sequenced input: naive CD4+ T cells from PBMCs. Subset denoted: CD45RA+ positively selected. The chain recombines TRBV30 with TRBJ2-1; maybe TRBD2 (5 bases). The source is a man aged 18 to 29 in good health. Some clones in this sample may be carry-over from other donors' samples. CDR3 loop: CAWSAGIASDEQFF. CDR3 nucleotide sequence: TGTGCCTGGAGCGCTGGAATAGCGTCCGATGAGCAGTTCTTC.